The source of this T cell receptor beta chain is a study of shared clonotypes between healthy human individuals. General observations from the study: Only blood was sampled; tissue repertoires likely differ.

Profiling relied on immunoSEQ multiplex PCR, and the TCRdb table lists in-frame clones only, not all of them. The table records some 2.4 million clones, over 85% of them present only once. This CDR3 region has 15 residues. CDR1 is KGHSH, CDR2 LQKENI, per germline. V gave up 2 bases and J gave up 7 bases, with 15 bases separating them. In this sample, this clone turned up once. The antigen is not known. The clonotype was recovered from a man younger than 35 in good health. Some clones in this sample may be carry-over from other donors' samples. V and J are TRBV18 and TRBJ2-1; D is unclear. The specimen sequenced was naive CD4+ T cells from PBMCs. The subset: CD45RA+ positively selected. CDR3 nucleotides: TGTGCCAGCTCACCATACGGTTTTGCCCCTAATGAGCAGTTCTTC. Its protein is CASSPYGFAPNEQFF.